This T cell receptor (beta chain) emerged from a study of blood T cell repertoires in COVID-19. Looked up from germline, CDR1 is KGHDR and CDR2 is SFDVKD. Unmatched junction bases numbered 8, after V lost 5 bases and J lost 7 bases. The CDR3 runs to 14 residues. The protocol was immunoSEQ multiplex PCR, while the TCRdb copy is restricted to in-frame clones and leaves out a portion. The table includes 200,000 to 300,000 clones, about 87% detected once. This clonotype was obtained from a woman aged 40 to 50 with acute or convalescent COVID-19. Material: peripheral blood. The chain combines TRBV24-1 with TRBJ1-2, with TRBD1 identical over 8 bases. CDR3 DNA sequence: TGTGCCACCAGTGCCGTGGACAGGGCAGCTGGCTACACCTTC. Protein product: CATSAVDRAAGYTF.